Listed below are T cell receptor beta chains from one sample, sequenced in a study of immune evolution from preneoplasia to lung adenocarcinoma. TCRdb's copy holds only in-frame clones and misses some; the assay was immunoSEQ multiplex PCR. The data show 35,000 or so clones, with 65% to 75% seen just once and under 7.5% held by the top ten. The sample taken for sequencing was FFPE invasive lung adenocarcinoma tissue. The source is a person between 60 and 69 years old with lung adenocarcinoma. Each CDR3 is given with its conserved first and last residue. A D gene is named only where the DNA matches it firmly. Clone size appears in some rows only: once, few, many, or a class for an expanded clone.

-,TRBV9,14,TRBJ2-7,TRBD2,CASSQREGLYEQYF,TGTGCCAGCAGCCAGCGGGAGGGCCTATACGAGCAGTACTTC
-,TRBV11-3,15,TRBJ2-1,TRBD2,CASSVRGSGYNEQFF,TGTGCCAGCAGCGTTCGCGGGAGTGGGTACAATGAGCAGTTCTTC
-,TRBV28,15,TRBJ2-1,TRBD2,CASSLTSGRPNEQFF,TGTGCCAGCAGTTTAACCAGCGGGAGGCCCAATGAGCAGTTCTTC
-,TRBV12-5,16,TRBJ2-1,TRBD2,CASGSGLAAMGDEQFF,TGTGCTAGTGGGAGTGGACTAGCGGCCATGGGCGATGAGCAGTTCTTC
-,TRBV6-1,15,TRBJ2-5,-,CASSEMGLYQETQYF,TGTGCCAGCAGTGAAATGGGATTGTACCAAGAGACCCAGTACTTC
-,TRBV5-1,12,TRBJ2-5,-,CASSFGEETQYF,TGCGCCAGCAGCTTCGGGGAAGAGACCCAGTACTTC
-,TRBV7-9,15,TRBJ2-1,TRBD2,CASSLVASGNNEQFF,TGTGCCAGCAGCTTGGTGGCTAGCGGGAACAATGAGCAGTTCTTC
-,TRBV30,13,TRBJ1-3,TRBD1,CAWIRGPGNTIYF,TGTGCCTGGATCAGGGGGCCTGGAAACACCATATATTTT
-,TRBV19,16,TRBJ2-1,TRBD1,CASSKRTGSSYNEQFF,TGTGCCAGTAGTAAAAGGACAGGAAGCTCCTACAATGAGCAGTTCTTC
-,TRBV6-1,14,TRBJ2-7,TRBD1,CASSPGTGPYEQYF,TGTGCCAGCAGTCCCGGGACAGGGCCCTACGAGCAGTACTTC
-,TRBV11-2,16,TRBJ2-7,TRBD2,CASSFLGTSGSYEQYF,TGTGCCAGCAGCTTTTTAGGGACTAGCGGGAGCTACGAGCAGTACTTC
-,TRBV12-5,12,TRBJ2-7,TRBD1,CASRDRDYEQYF,TGTGCTAGTCGGGACAGGGATTACGAGCAGTACTTC
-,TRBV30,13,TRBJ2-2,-,CAWIRFNTGELFF,TGTGCCTGGATAAGGTTTAACACCGGGGAGCTGTTTTTT
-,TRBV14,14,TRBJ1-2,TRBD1,CASSQGGQNYGYTF,TGTGCCAGCAGCCAAGGGGGACAGAACTATGGCTACACCTTC
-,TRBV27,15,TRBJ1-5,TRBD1,CASSDRGFSNQPQHF,TGTGCCAGCAGCGACAGGGGGTTTAGCAATCAGCCCCAGCATTTT
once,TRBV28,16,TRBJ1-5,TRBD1,CASSLPGTGVNQPQHF,TGTGCCAGCAGTTTACCCGGGACAGGGGTAAATCAGCCCCAGCATTTT
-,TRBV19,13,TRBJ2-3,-,CASRGRLTDTQYF,TGTGCCAGTAGGGGGAGATTGACAGATACGCAGTATTTT
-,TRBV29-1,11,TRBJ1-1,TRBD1,CSVDRGNEAFF,TGCAGCGTGGACAGGGGGAATGAAGCTTTCTTT
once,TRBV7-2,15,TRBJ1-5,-,CASSLVPGSGQPQHF,TGTGCCAGCAGCTTAGTCCCTGGGAGTGGGCAGCCCCAGCATTTT
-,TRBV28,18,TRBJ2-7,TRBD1,CASSPPTGGQGGPYEQYF,TGTGCCAGCAGTCCCCCAACCGGGGGACAGGGGGGACCCTACGAGCAGTACTTC
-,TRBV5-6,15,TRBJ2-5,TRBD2,CASSLRREGRETQYF,TGTGCCAGCAGCTTGCGGAGGGAGGGCAGGGAGACCCAGTACTTC
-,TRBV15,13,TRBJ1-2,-,CATSRERGYGYTF,TGTGCCACCAGCAGAGAGCGGGGTTATGGCTACACCTTC
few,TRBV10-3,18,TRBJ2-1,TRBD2,CAISESIGTSGSGNEQFF,TGTGCCATCAGTGAGTCGATAGGCACTAGCGGGAGCGGGAATGAGCAGTTCTTC
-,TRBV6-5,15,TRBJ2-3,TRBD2,CASSSSSGVADTQYF,TGTGCCAGCAGTTCCTCTAGCGGGGTGGCAGATACGCAGTATTTT
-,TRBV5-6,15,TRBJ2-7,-,CASSLGAGPYYEQYF,TGTGCCAGCAGCTTGGGGGCAGGGCCTTACTACGAGCAGTACTTC
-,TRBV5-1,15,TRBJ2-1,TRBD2,CASRQLAGASNEQFF,TGCGCCAGCAGACAACTAGCGGGGGCTTCCAATGAGCAGTTCTTC
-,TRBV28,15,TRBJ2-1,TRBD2,CASHAPGLAMNEQFF,TGTGCCAGTCATGCCCCGGGACTAGCGATGAATGAGCAGTTCTTC
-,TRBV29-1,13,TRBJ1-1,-,CSVQDQGNTEAFF,TGCAGCGTCCAGGACCAGGGGAACACTGAAGCTTTCTTT
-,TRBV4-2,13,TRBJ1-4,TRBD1,CASSQDVAGGLSF,TGTGCCAGCAGCCAAGATGTTGCAGGGGGGCTAAGTTTT
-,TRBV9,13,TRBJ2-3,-,CASSVGGGDTQYF,TGTGCCAGCAGCGTAGGTGGAGGGGATACGCAGTATTTT
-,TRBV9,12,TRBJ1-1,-,CASSPMTGEAFF,TGTGCCAGCAGCCCGATGACAGGTGAAGCTTTCTTT
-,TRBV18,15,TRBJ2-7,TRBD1,CASSGISGTGGEQYF,TGTGCCAGCTCAGGGATCTCCGGGACAGGGGGCGAGCAGTACTTC
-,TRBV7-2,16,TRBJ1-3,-,CASSLGDRRSGNTIYF,TGTGCCAGCAGCTTAGGGGACCGTCGCTCTGGAAACACCATATATTTT
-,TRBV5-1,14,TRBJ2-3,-,CASSLAQTTDTQYF,TGCGCCAGCAGCTTGGCTCAGACCACAGATACGCAGTATTTT
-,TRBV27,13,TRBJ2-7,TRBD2,CASRSGTSYEQYF,TGTGCCAGCAGGAGCGGGACTTCTTACGAGCAGTACTTC
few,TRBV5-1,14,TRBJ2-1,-,CASSLFVPQDEQFF,TGCGCCAGCAGCTTGTTTGTCCCACAGGATGAGCAGTTCTTC
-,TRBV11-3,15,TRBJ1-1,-,CASSLYPGQNTEAFF,TGTGCCAGCAGCTTATATCCAGGGCAGAACACTGAAGCTTTCTTT
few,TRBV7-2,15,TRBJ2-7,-,CASSLAPQATYEQYF,TGTGCCAGCAGCTTAGCGCCTCAGGCTACCTACGAGCAGTACTTC
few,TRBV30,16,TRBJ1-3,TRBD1,CAWSTWGQGRGNTIYF,TGTGCCTGGAGTACCTGGGGACAGGGCAGAGGAAACACCATATATTTT
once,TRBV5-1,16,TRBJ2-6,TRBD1,CASSSRGLTGANVLTF,TGCGCCAGCAGCTCCAGGGGGTTAACAGGGGCCAACGTCCTGACTTTC
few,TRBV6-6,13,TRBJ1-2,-,CASSYSPGDGYTF,TGTGCCAGCAGTTACTCCCCCGGGGATGGCTACACCTTC
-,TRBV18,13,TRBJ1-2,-,CASSPGAADGYTF,TGTGCCAGCTCACCGGGGGCAGCTGATGGCTACACCTTC
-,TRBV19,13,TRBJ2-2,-,CASSPSRTGELFF,TGTGCCAGTAGTCCCTCTAGGACCGGGGAGCTGTTTTTT
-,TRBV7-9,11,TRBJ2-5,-,CASSQYETQYF,TGTGCCAGCAGCCAGTATGAGACCCAGTACTTC
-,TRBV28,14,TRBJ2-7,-,CASSLKPYSYEQYF,TGTGCCAGCAGTTTAAAACCGTACTCCTACGAGCAGTACTTC
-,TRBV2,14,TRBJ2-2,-,CASSEQEGTGELFF,TGTGCCAGCAGTGAACAGGAGGGCACCGGGGAGCTGTTTTTT